Detailed here is one T cell receptor (beta chain). The germline V gene has CDR1 LGHDT and CDR2 YNNKEL (reference sequence). Trimming took 1 base from V and 1 from J, leaving 10 bases between them. This CDR3 region has 15 residues. This sample was taken from a study of glioma-infiltrating T cells. Amplification of TCR alpha and beta CDR3 regions from RNA used iRepertoire nested multiplex PCR. One-step reverse transcription and amplification started from approximately 100-400 ng of tissue mRNA or PBMC total RNA. TCRdb reprocessed the multiplex PCR reads via MiXCR and lists one record per CDR3 protein. The data contain around 190,000 distinct CDR3 sequences, more than 30% of them seen just once; the ten biggest clones take up 20% to 25%.

V and J are TRBV3-1 and TRBJ2-5; D not resolved. Specimen: glioma tissue, nonneoplastic brain tissue, or PBMCs (not recorded which). The sequence was obtained from a human donor with low-grade glioma or glioblastoma, undergoing nonglioma brain surgery, or in good health (not recorded which). In nucleotides, the CDR3 is TGTGCCAGCAGCCAAGGAGGTAGCCCCCAAGAGACCCAGTACTTC. Its translation is CASSQGGSPQETQYF.